Listed below are T cell receptor beta chains from one sample, sequenced in a study of T cell responses to AZD1222 COVID-19 vaccine. Using immunoSEQ multiplex PCR, the repertoire was profiled, and TCRdb retains in-frame clones only, with some absent. The sample has approximately 200,000 clones; 90% to 95% are singletons. Sequencing was performed on peripheral blood, taken 28 days after the second dose of the MenACWY control vaccine. The receptors were sampled from an adult who received the MenACWY meningococcal vaccine as a control. CDR3s leave out the opening cysteine and the closing phenylalanine or tryptophan.

TRBV6-5	TRBJ2-7	ASSSQTSEQY
TRBV6-1	TRBJ2-7	ASSDGRGPYEQY
TRBV19	TRBJ1-1	ASSISDSGTEAF
TRBV27	TRBJ1-2	ASSFRPSLNYGYT
TRBV4-1	TRBJ2-5	ASSQDAAGVETQY
TRBV9	TRBJ1-4	ASSVGTSRNEKLF
TRBV6-1	TRBJ1-6	ASSEQGVGSPLH
TRBV5-1	TRBJ1-5	ASSSTGTGDQPQH
TRBV7-9	TRBJ2-2	ASSRLAGATGELF
TRBV6-5	TRBJ2-3	ASTLAGDTQY
TRBV7-9	TRBJ2-7	ASSSPQAGDYEQY
TRBV6-5	TRBJ1-3	ASSDRGNTIY
TRBV28	TRBJ2-7	ASIPVGRPLGGYEQY
TRBV30	TRBJ1-6	AWSVSGRLDSPLH
TRBV28	TRBJ2-7	ASSFRGILREQY
TRBV12-3/TRBV12-4	TRBJ1-2	ASSTGQGYGYT
TRBV4-1	TRBJ2-1	ASSQGVGDEQF
TRBV5-1	TRBJ1-1	ASSLDSITRPEAF
TRBV7-2	TRBJ2-1	ASIPGGSYNEQF
TRBV7-2	TRBJ1-2	ASSPGMSRQGGGYT
TRBV6-5	TRBJ2-2	ASRQLGNGELF
TRBV7-6	TRBJ2-1	ASSATSGAYNEQF
TRBV3-1/TRBV3-2	TRBJ2-7	ASSPRNSHEQY
TRBV18	TRBJ2-7	ASSSTSGSPEQY
TRBV6-5	TRBJ1-5	ASATTGAPQH
TRBV29-1	TRBJ2-7	SARFREYYEQY
TRBV27	TRBJ2-5	ASSPANRYQETQY
TRBV5-1	TRBJ1-1	ASSLTGAGGNTEAF
TRBV5-4	TRBJ2-3	ASSLEAVAGGDTDTQY
TRBV6-1	TRBJ1-3	ASSEWGLSGNTIY
TRBV13	TRBJ1-5	ASSFTGASNQPQH
TRBV18	TRBJ2-1	ASSLADNEQF
TRBV25-1	TRBJ2-5	ASSAGQETQY
TRBV28	TRBJ1-5	ASTLDGNNQPQH
TRBV7-9	TRBJ2-7	ASSYRAGAGGEQY
TRBV27	TRBJ2-1	ASRLLGGSYNEQF
TRBV27	TRBJ2-2	ASSLGQGLDTGELF
TRBV12-3/TRBV12-4	TRBJ1-1	ASRAGLEAF
TRBV5-1	TRBJ2-7	ASSGQTYEQY
TRBV27	TRBJ2-1	ASSSGTSGYNEQF
TRBV14	TRBJ2-2	ASSHRGGELF
TRBV7-9	TRBJ1-2	ASSILPLRDRVPGYT
TRBV5-3	TRBJ2-5	ARSSGTSGKMVGETQY
TRBV7-9	TRBJ2-7	ASSFDPFVLSDYEQY
TRBV20-1	TRBJ2-4	SASAMTVAKNIQY